One TCR beta chain is described in this entry. The source of the sample is a study of CD8 T cells in Susac syndrome. About the research overall: Eight or nine of the sequenced Susac syndrome patients were in remission, and five or six had active disease.

The CDR3 runs 14 residues. Germline V gene lookup returns CDR1 SGHNT and CDR2 YYREEE (reference sequence). The V end lost 0 bases, the J end lost 3 bases, and 9 bases lay between the germline ends. After extraction with the RNeasy kit, roughly 0.45 to 1 ug of the RNA was reverse transcribed using random hexamers. A multiplex approach, immunoSEQ multiplex PCR, amplified TCR beta CDR3 across 54 Vbeta and 13 Jbeta. Each CDR3 protein gets one entry after TCRdb re-called the immunoSEQ multiplex PCR reads with MiXCR. This table holds 130,000 to 150,000 distinct CDR3 sequences, roughly 95% found once. The sequencing sample was made of CD4+ T cells from PBMCs. The sequence was obtained from a human donor with Susac syndrome. The chain couples TRBV5-4 to TRBJ1-2; D remains ambiguous. The CDR3 region is CASSLVPDHYGYTF. Here the CDR3 DNA reads TGTGCCAGCAGCTTGGTTCCGGACCACTATGGCTACACCTTC.